These T cell receptor beta chains were read from a single sample in a study of cytomegalovirus exposure and HLA in healthy donors. Using immunoSEQ multiplex PCR, the repertoire was profiled, and TCRdb retains in-frame clones only, with some absent. Here the sample spans some 170,000 clones, 80% to 90% being singletons. Specimen: PBMCs. The receptors shown here come from a woman between 18 and 29 years old in good health and CMV-seropositive. Each CDR3 is given with its conserved first and last residue. D genes are given only for firm matches. Size is stated for part of the rows, as once, few or many counts, or as a class when the clone is expanded.

CDR3 | DNA | size | D | J | V
CASSSESATNEKLFF | TGTGCCAGCAGTTCCGAGAGTGCAACTAATGAAAAACTGTTTTTT | NA | NA | TRBJ1-4 | TRBV7-9
CASSHPGIGGYTF | TGTGCCAGCAGCCACCCAGGGATAGGTGGCTACACCTTC | NA | NA | TRBJ1-2 | TRBV11-1
CAWGGILGYEQYF | TGTGCCTGGGGAGGGATTTTGGGCTACGAGCAGTACTTC | NA | NA | TRBJ2-7 | TRBV30
CATRDLRIPHEQYF | TGTGCCACCCGTGACTTGCGGATACCCCACGAGCAGTACTTC | NA | NA | TRBJ2-7 | TRBV27
CASSYGTVNEQFF | TGTGCCAGCAGTTATGGGACTGTCAATGAGCAGTTCTTC | NA | NA | TRBJ2-1 | TRBV27
CASSSGMLFSYNEQFF | TGTGCCAGCAGCTCGGGGATGCTTTTCTCCTACAATGAGCAGTTCTTC | NA | NA | TRBJ2-1 | TRBV11-3
CASSFFRGKNEKLFF | TGTGCCAGCAGCTTTTTCAGGGGGAAGAATGAAAAACTGTTTTTT | few | TRBD1 | TRBJ1-4 | TRBV11-1
CASSSNRVNEKLFF | TGTGCCAGCAGTTCTAACAGGGTTAATGAAAAACTGTTTTTT | NA | NA | TRBJ1-4 | TRBV6-5
CASSETPPRADYGYTF | TGTGCCAGCAGCGAGACCCCCCCACGCGCGGACTATGGCTACACCTTC | NA | NA | TRBJ1-2 | TRBV7-2
CASGYQGTVFTSNSPLHF | TGTGCCAGCGGATACCAGGGGACAGTCTTCACTTCAAATTCACCCCTCCACTTT | NA | TRBD1 | TRBJ1-6 | TRBV28
CASSSAGGGRETQYF | TGTGCCAGCAGCTCGGCCGGCGGGGGTCGAGAGACCCAGTACTTC | NA | TRBD2 | TRBJ2-5 | TRBV5-4
CASSYSGTSGVETQYF | TGTGCCAGCAGTTACTCCGGGACTAGCGGGGTTGAGACCCAGTACTTC | NA | TRBD2 | TRBJ2-5 | TRBV6-6
CASSQDISSGNTIYF | TGTGCCAGCAGCCAAGACATCTCCTCTGGAAACACCATATATTTT | NA | NA | TRBJ1-3 | TRBV7-2
CASSQDVSVLGGTPGTEAFF | TGTGCCAGCAGCCAAGATGTTTCGGTGTTAGGCGGGACCCCAGGCACTGAAGCTTTCTTT | NA | NA | TRBJ1-1 | TRBV14
CASSHRGQAYEQYF | TGTGCCAGCAGCCACCGAGGACAGGCCTACGAGCAGTACTTC | NA | TRBD1 | TRBJ2-7 | TRBV5-4
CASSETGVRETQYF | TGTGCCAGCAGTGAAACAGGGGTGAGGGAGACCCAGTACTTC | NA | TRBD1 | TRBJ2-5 | TRBV6-1
CAWGTGSSYEQYF | TGTGCCTGGGGGACAGGGAGTTCCTACGAGCAGTACTTC | NA | TRBD1 | TRBJ2-7 | TRBV30
CASREGGSNTEAFF | TGTGCCAGCCGGGAAGGGGGATCGAACACTGAAGCTTTCTTT | NA | NA | TRBJ1-1 | TRBV6-6
CASTDYPISHRYNEQFF | TGTGCCAGTACCGACTATCCCATTAGCCACCGCTACAATGAGCAGTTCTTC | few | NA | TRBJ2-1 | TRBV19
CASRYTGKNYGYTF | TGTGCCAGCAGATATACAGGGAAGAACTATGGCTACACCTTC | NA | NA | TRBJ1-2 | TRBV5-4
CASSDLGQRDSPLHF | TGTGCCAGCAGTGATTTGGGGCAGAGAGATTCACCCCTCCACTTT | NA | NA | TRBJ1-6 | TRBV2
CASSPNPRAGNGYTF | TGCGCCAGCAGCCCTAACCCGCGAGCAGGGAATGGCTACACCTTC | NA | NA | TRBJ1-2 | TRBV4-1
CASSLAVRRGGKPEAFF | TGTGCCAGCAGCTTAGCAGTCAGGCGGGGGGGAAAACCTGAAGCTTTCTTT | few | NA | TRBJ1-1 | TRBV7-8
CASSQDKSTGPNTGELFF | TGTGCCAGCAGCCAAGATAAGAGCACAGGACCTAACACCGGGGAGCTGTTTTTT | NA | NA | TRBJ2-2 | TRBV14